This TCR beta chain was identified during a study of control samples from healthy donors and cancer patients. Germline V gives CDR1 MNHEY, CDR2 SMNVEV (reference sequence). V shed 2 bases and J shed 1 base, with 6 bases lying between them. The CDR3 has 13 residues. The repertoire was sequenced with immunoSEQ multiplex PCR; TCRdb's copy has only in-frame clones and lacks some. The sample yields some 51,000 clones, over 75% seen once. This TCR was recovered from a man aged 45-65 years in good health. The rearrangement uses TRBV27 and TRBJ2-7; D uncertain. Sequenced material: blood. CDR3 sequence (DNA): TGTGCCAGCAGTTTAATAGGGTCCTACGAGCAGTACTTC. Translating gives CASSLIGSYEQYF.